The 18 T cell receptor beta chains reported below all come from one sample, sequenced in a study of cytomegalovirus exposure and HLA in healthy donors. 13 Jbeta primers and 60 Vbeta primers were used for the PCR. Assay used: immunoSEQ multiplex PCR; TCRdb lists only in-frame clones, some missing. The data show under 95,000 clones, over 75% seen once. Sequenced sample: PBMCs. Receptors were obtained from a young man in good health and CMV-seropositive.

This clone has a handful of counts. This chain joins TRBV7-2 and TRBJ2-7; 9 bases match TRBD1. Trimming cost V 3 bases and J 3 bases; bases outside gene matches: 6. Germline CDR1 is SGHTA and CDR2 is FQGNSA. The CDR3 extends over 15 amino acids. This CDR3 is CASSLSPGQGYEQYF. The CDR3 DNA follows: TGTGCCAGCAGCTTGTCGCCGGGACAGGGCTACGAGCAGTACTTC.

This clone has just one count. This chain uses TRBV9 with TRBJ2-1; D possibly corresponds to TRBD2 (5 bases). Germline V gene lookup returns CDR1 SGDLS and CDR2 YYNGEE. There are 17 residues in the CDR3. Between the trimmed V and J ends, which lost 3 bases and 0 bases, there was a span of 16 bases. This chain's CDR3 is CASSAGGRSSSYNEQFF. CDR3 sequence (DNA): TGTGCCAGCAGCGCCGGAGGTAGGTCTAGCTCCTACAATGAGCAGTTCTTC. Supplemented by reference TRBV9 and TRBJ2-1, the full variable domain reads DSGVTQTPKHLITATGQRVTLRCSPRSGDLSVYWYQQSLDQGLQFLIQYYNGEERAKGNILERFSAQQFPDLHSELNLSSLELGDSALYFCASSAGGRSSSYNEQFFGPGTRLTVL.

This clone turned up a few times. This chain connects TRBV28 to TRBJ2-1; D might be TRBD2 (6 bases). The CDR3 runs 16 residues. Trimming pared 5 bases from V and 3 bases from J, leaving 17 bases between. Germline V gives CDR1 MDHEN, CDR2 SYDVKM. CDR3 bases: TGTGCCAGCAGTCCCGCGGGGTCGCAACACTACAATGAGCAGTTCTTC. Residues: CASSPAGSQHYNEQFF. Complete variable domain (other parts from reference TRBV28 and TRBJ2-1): DVKVTQSSRYLVKRTGEKVFLECVQDMDHENMFWYRQDPGLGLRLIYFSYDVKMKEKGDIPEGYSVSREKKERFSLILESASTNQTSMYLCASSPAGSQHYNEQFFGPGTRLTVL.

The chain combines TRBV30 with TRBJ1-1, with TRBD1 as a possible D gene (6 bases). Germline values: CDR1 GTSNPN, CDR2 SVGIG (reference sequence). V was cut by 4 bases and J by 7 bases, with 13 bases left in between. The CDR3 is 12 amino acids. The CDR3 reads CAWNRDINEAFF. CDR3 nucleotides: TGTGCCTGGAACCGGGACATTAATGAAGCTTTCTTT.

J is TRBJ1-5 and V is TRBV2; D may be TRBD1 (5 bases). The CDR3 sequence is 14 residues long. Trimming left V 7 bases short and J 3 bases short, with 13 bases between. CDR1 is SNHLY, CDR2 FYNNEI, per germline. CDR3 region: CASNSDRYNQPQHF. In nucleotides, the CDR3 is TGTGCCAGCAATAGTGACAGATACAATCAGCCCCAGCATTTT.

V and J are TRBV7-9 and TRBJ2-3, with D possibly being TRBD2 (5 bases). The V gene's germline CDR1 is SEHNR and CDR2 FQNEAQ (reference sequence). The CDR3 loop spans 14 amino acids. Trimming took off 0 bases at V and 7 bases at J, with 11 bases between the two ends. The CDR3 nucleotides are TGTGCCAGCAGCTTAGCGGGAGTGCTAAATACGCAGTATTTT. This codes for CASSLAGVLNTQYF.

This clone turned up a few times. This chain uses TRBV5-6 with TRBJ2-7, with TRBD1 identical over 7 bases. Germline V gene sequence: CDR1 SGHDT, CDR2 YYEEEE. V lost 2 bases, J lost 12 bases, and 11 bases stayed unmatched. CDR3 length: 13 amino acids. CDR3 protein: CASSFPGRGGSYF. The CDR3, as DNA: TGTGCCAGCAGCTTTCCCGGTCGAGGGGGCTCGTACTTC.

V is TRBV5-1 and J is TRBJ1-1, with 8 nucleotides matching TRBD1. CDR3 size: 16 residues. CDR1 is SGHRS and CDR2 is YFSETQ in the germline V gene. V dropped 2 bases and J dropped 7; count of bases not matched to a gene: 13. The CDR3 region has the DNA TGCGCCAGCAGCTTTATGACCGGGACAGGTGGATTTGAAGCTTTCTTT. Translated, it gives CASSFMTGTGGFEAFF. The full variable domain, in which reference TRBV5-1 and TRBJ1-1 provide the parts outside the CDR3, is KAGVTQTPRYLIKTRGQQVTLSCSPISGHRSVSWYQQTPGQGLQFLFEYFSETQRNKGNFPGRFSGRQFSNSRSEMNVSTLELGDSALYLCASSFMTGTGGFEAFFGQGTRLTVV.

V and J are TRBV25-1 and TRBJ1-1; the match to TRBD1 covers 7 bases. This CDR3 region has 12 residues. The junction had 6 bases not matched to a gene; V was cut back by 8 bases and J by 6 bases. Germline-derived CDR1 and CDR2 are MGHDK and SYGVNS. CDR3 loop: CASGRGLPEAFF. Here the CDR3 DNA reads TGTGCCAGCGGCAGGGGGTTGCCTGAAGCTTTCTTT. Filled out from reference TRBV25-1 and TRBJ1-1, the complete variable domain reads EADIYQTPRYLVIGTGKKITLECSQTMGHDKMYWYQQDPGMELHLIHYSYGVNSTEKGDLSSESTVSRIRTEHFPLTLESARPSHTSQYLCASGRGLPEAFFGQGTRLTVV.

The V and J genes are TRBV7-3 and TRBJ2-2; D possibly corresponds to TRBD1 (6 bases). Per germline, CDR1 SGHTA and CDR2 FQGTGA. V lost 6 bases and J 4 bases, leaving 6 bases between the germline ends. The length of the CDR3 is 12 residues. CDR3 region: CASRGGTGELFF. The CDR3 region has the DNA TGTGCCAGCAGAGGGGGCACCGGGGAGCTGTTTTTT.

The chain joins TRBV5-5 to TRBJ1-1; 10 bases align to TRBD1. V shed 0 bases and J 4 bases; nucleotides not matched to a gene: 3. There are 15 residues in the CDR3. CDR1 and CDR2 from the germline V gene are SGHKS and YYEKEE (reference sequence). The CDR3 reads CASSLGDRGFTEAFF. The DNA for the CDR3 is TGTGCCAGCAGCTTGGGGGACAGGGGTTTCACTGAAGCTTTCTTT.

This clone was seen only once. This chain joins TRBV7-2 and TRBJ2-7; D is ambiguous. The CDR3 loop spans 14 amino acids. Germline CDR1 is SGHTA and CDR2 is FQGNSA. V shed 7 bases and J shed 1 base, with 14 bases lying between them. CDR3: CASTLDIRSYEQYF. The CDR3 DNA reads TGTGCCAGCACCCTCGACATACGGTCCTACGAGCAGTACTTC.

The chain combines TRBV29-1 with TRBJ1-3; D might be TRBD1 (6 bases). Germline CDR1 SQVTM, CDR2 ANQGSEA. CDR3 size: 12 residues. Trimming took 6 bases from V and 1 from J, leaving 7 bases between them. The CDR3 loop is CSVRGSGNTIYF. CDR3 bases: TGCAGCGTCAGGGGTTCTGGAAACACCATATATTTT.

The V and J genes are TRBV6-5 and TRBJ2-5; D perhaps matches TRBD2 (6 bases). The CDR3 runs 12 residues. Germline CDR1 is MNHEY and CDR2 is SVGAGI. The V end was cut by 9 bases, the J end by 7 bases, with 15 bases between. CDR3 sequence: CASSQGLGTQYF. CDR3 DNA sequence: TGTGCCAGTTCTCAGGGACTGGGGACCCAGTACTTC.

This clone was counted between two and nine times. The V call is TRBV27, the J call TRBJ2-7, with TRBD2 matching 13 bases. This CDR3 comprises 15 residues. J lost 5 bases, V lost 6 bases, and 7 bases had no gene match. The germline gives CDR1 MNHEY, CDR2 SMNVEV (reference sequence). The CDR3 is CASSWGLAGNHEQYF. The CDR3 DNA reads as TGTGCCAGCAGCTGGGGACTAGCGGGAAACCACGAGCAGTACTTC.

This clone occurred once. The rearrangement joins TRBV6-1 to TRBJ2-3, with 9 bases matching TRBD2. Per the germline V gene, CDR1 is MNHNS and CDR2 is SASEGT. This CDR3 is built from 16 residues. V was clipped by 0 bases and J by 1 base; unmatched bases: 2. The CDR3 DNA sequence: TGTGCCAGCAGTGAAGCAGCGGGAGGTCGCACAGATACGCAGTATTTT. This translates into CASSEAAGGRTDTQYF.

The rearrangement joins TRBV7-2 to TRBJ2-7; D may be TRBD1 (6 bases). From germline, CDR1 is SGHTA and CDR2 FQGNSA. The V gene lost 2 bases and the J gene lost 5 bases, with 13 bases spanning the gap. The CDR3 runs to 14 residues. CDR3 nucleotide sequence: TGTGCCAGCAGCTTACTGTACAGGGCCCACGAGCAGTACTTC. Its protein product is CASSLLYRAHEQYF.

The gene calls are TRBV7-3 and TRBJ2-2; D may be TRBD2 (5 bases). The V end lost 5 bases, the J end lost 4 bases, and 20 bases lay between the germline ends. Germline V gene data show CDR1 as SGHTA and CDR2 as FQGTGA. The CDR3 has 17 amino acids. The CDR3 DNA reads TGTGCCAGCAGCCCACGACTAAGGGATGCCAGCACCGGGGAGCTGTTTTTT. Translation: CASSPRLRDASTGELFF.